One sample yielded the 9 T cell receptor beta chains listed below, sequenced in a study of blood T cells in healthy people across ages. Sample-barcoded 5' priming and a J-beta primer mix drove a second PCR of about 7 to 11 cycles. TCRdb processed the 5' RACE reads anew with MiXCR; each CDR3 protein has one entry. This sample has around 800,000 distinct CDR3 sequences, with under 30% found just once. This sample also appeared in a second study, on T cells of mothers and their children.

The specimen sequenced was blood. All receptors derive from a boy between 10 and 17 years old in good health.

CDR3 DNA: TGTGCCAGCAGATTTCAACAGGGGTACCAAGAGACCCAGTACTTC. This translates into CASRFQQGYQETQYF. V is TRBV7-8 and J is TRBJ2-5; the match to TRBD1 covers 7 bases. After removal of 6 bases from V and 0 bases from J, the junction contained 7 bases not matched to a gene. In germline, CDR1 is SGHVS, CDR2 FQNEAQ. CDR3 length: 15 amino acids.

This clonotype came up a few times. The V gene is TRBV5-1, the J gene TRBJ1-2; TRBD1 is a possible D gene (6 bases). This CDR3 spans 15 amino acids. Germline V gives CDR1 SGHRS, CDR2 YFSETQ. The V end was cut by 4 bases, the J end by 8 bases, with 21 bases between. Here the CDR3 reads CASSEVVGASGGYTF. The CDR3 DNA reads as TGCGCCAGCAGCGAGGTTGTGGGGGCGTCGGGAGGCTACACCTTC.

The CDR3 loop is CASSPSGYGYTF. In nucleotides, the CDR3 is TGTGCCAGCAGCCCATCAGGGTATGGCTACACCTTC. J is TRBJ1-2 and V is TRBV3-1; D may be TRBD1 (5 bases). Germline V gene lookup returns CDR1 LGHDT and CDR2 YNNKEL (reference sequence). The CDR3 length is 12 residues. Trimming pared 4 bases from V and 5 bases from J, leaving 8 bases between.

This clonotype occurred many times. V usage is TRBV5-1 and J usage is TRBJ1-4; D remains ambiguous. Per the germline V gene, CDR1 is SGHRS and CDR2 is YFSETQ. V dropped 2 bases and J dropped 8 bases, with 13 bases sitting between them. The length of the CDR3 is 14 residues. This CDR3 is CASSFRGLSEKLFF. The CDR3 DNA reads TGCGCCAGCAGCTTCCGGGGTCTTTCGGAAAAACTGTTTTTT.

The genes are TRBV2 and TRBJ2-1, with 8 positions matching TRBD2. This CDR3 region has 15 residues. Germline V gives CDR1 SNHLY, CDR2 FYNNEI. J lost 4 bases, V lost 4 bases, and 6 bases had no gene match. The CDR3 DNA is TGTGCCAGCAGTGTCTCTAGCGGGCTGTACAATGAGCAGTTCTTC. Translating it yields CASSVSSGLYNEQFF.

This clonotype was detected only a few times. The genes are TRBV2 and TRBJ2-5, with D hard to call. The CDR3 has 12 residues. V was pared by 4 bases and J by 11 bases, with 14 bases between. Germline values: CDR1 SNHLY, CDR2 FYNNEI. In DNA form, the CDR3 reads TGTGCCAGCAGTGCCCCCCGGTCGGTGCAGTACTTC. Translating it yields CASSAPRSVQYF. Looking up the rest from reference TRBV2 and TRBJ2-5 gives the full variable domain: EPEVTQTPSHQVTQMGQEVILRCVPISNHLYFYWYRQILGQKVEFLVSFYNNEISEKSEIFDDQFSVERPDGSNFTLKIRSTKLEDSAMYFCASSAPRSVQYFGPGTRLLVL.

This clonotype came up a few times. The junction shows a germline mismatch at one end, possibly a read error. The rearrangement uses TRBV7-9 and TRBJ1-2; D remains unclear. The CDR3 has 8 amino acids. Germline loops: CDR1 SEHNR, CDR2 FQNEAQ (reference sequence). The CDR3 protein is CASSSKNF. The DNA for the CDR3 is TGTGCCAGCAGCTCTAAGAACTTC.

This CDR3 reads CATSIPEGEYEQYF. In nucleotides, the CDR3 is TGTGCCACCAGCATTCCGGAAGGGGAGTACGAGCAGTACTTC. This chain connects TRBV15 to TRBJ2-7; D may correspond to TRBD1 or TRBD2 (5 bases each). Germline CDR1 and CDR2: LNHNV and YYDKDF (reference sequence). V dropped 4 bases and J dropped 4 bases, with 14 bases sitting between them. The CDR3 sequence is 14 residues long. The variable domain in full, with the rest retrieved from reference TRBV15 and TRBJ2-7, is DAMVIQNPRYQVTQFGKPVTLSCSQTLNHNVMYWYQQKSSQAPKLLFHYYDKDFNNEADTPDNFQSRRPNTSFCFLDIRSPGLGDTAMYLCATSIPEGEYEQYFGPGTRLTVT.

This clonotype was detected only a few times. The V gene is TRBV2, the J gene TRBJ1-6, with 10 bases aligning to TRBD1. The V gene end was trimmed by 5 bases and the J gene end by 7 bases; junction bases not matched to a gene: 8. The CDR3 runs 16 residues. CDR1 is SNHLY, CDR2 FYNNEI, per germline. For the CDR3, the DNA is TGTGCCAGCAGTTTTACAAGGACAGGGGGGAATTCACCCCTCCACTTT. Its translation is CASSFTRTGGNSPLHF.